The source of this TCR beta chain is a study of shared clonotypes between healthy human individuals. Clones were sequenced by immunoSEQ multiplex PCR, and TCRdb holds only the in-frame ones, with some missing. Of just under 350,000 clones listed, around 70% were seen once; the top ten hold about 10%. Study-level results: As a rule, naive subsets had a larger estimated richness than memory subsets.

Per the germline V gene, CDR1 is MGHRA and CDR2 is YSYEKL. With V trimmed by 2 bases and J by 0 bases, 4 bases remained unmatched. This CDR3 has 16 residues. Points on this clone: Its antigen is as yet unknown.

The receptor's source is a man aged 25 to 40 in good health. Sequenced: memory CD4+ T cells sorted from blood. Sample subset: CD45RA-negative fraction. This chain links TRBV4-1 with TRBJ2-1; TRBD2 aligns across 7 bases. CDR3: CASSQTGTISYNEQFF. The CDR3 DNA sequence: TGCGCCAGCAGCCAAACCGGGACTATCTCCTACAATGAGCAGTTCTTC.